This passage covers 27 T cell receptor beta chains from one sample sequenced in a study of glioma-infiltrating T cells. The iRepertoire nested amplicon-rescue multiplex PCR amplified TCR alpha and beta CDR3s from RNA. TCRdb re-analysed the multiplex PCR reads in MiXCR, keeping a single row per CDR3 protein. Counted here are fewer than 200,000 distinct CDR3 sequences, approximately 30% occurring once; the ten biggest clones make up 20% to 25%. The specimen was glioma tissue, nonneoplastic brain tissue, or PBMCs (not recorded which). These receptors were obtained from a human donor with low-grade glioma or glioblastoma, undergoing nonglioma brain surgery, or in good health (not recorded which).

This clonotype was detected a few times. This sequence may be a read error, since a much larger clone differs from it by one base. The chain carries TRBV28 and TRBJ2-1; D unclear. Deletions cut 5 bases from V and 6 bases from J, with 11 bases between. Germline V lookup: CDR1 MDHEN, CDR2 SYDVKM. The CDR3 loop spans 13 amino acids. CDR3 sequence: CASSNRRVNEQFF. CDR3 bases: TGTGCCAGCAGTAACCGTCGGGTCAATGAGCAGTTCTTC.

This clonotype has more than one count but fewer than ten. This chain links TRBV2 with TRBJ2-4, with D tentatively TRBD2 (5 bases). Germline V CDR1 and CDR2: SNHLY, FYNNEI. This CDR3 region has 15 residues. The ends were cut back, 2 bases at V and 1 base at J, with 9 bases in the middle. The CDR3 nucleotides are TGTGCCAGCAGTGAACTAGCCCGGGCCAAAAACATTCAGTACTTC. It specifies CASSELARAKNIQYF.

The chain recombines TRBV7-2 with TRBJ2-3, with 12 bases that match TRBD2. The J segment lost 6 bases and the V segment lost 7 bases, leaving 8 bases of the junction unmatched. The germline gives CDR1 SGHTA, CDR2 FQGNSA. The CDR3 loop spans 15 amino acids. This chain's CDR3 is CASKNLAGGRDTQYF. DNA for the CDR3: TGTGCCAGCAAAAACCTAGCGGGAGGGAGGGATACGCAGTATTTT.

This clonotype was observed many times. The J gene is TRBJ2-3, the V gene TRBV30; D may be TRBD2 (5 bases). Germline loops: CDR1 GTSNPN, CDR2 SVGIG (reference sequence). Trimming stripped 0 bases from V and 0 bases from J, with 10 bases between. CDR3 size: 15 residues. The CDR3 region is CAWSVKDSSTDTQYF. CDR3 coding DNA: TGTGCCTGGAGTGTAAAGGACTCTAGCACAGATACGCAGTATTTT.

The DNA for the CDR3 is TGTGCCAGCAGGAGACAGATCTCTGAAGCTTTCTTT. This codes for CASRRQISEAFF. The chain is built from TRBV12-3 or TRBV12-4 and TRBJ1-1; possible D gene TRBD1, 5 bases. The CDR3 loop spans 12 amino acids. V dropped 6 bases and J dropped 6 bases, with 11 bases sitting between them.

The CDR3 coding sequence is TGTGCCATCAGTGAGGGGCTAGCGGAAAGCCAAGAGACCCAGTACTTC. Its translation: CAISEGLAESQETQYF. This chain links TRBV10-3 with TRBJ2-5; TRBD2 matches 7 bases. Trimming at V came to 2 bases and at J to 1 base, leaving 7 bases not matched to a gene. This CDR3 is built from 16 residues. Per the germline V gene, CDR1 is ENHRY and CDR2 is SYGVKD.

The chain uses TRBV20-1 and TRBJ2-5, with D perhaps matching TRBD1 or TRBD2 (5 bases each). CDR1 and CDR2 (germline): DFQATT, SNEGSKA (reference sequence). The CDR3 totals 15 residues. V lost 0 bases and J 2 bases, leaving 13 bases between the germline ends. The CDR3 is CSARDPRGPQETQYF. The DNA for the CDR3 is TGCAGTGCTAGAGACCCACGGGGACCTCAAGAGACCCAGTACTTC.

This clonotype was seen at least ten times. The chain is built from TRBV9 and TRBJ2-1; no clear D. The CDR3 runs to 12 residues. V lost 1 base and J lost 9, with 8 bases in between. Germline V CDR1 and CDR2: SGDLS, YYNGEE. CDR3 nucleotide sequence: TGTGCCAGCAGCGTAAGCCGCAGTGAGCAGTTCTTC. The encoded protein is CASSVSRSEQFF.

This clonotype has only a few counts. The chain employs TRBV7-9 and TRBJ2-5; unclear D gene. Germline V gives CDR1 SEHNR, CDR2 FQNEAQ (reference sequence). This CDR3 has 12 amino acids. V lost 5 bases and J 14 bases, leaving 18 bases between the germline ends. CDR3 region: CASSPPSPAAYF. The CDR3 bases are TGTGCCAGCAGCCCCCCAAGCCCGGCTGCTTACTTC.

In its sample, this clonotype was seen a few times. V usage is TRBV19 and J usage is TRBJ2-7; 11 positions agree with TRBD1. The CDR3 totals 14 residues. Germline V gives CDR1 LNHDA, CDR2 SQIVND (reference sequence). V lost 10 bases and J lost 3; bases outside the gene matches: 8. CDR3 sequence: CATSGQGEIYEQYF. The CDR3 DNA reads as TGTGCCACTTCGGGACAGGGGGAAATCTACGAGCAGTACTTC.

This clonotype was seen many times. The chain employs TRBV6-5 and TRBJ2-5; 11 bases line up with TRBD2. CDR1 is MNHEY, CDR2 SVGAGI, per germline. With V trimmed by 2 bases and J by 1 base, 3 bases remained unmatched. The CDR3 loop spans 16 amino acids. The CDR3 DNA is TGTGCCAGCAGTTACCGGACTAGCGGGTTCCAAGAGACCCAGTACTTC. Translated: CASSYRTSGFQETQYF.

As concerns this clonotype: The junction departs from the called germline gene at one end, perhaps through a read error. The chain has TRBV7-9 and TRBJ1-3; D is unresolved. CDR3 length equals 14 residues. Germline V gene sequence: CDR1 SEHNR, CDR2 FQNEAQ (reference sequence). As DNA, the CDR3 is TGTGCCGGCAGCTTCCCGGTGTCTGGAAACACCATATATTTT. As protein: CAGSFPVSGNTIYF.

Notes on this clonotype: The CDR3 ends on some other residue instead of the conserved phenylalanine or tryptophan, so this is likely a read error. J is TRBJ2-5 and V is TRBV7-2; TRBD2 might be the D (6 bases). CDR3 length: 13 amino acids. The germline V gene has CDR1 SGHTA and CDR2 FQGNSA. V lost 6 bases and J 3 bases, leaving 11 bases between the germline ends. CDR3 nucleotide sequence: TGTGCCAGCAGAGACGCGGGGAAAGAGACCCAGTACCTC. This translates into CASRDAGKETQYL.

This clonotype has a count of ten or more. The V gene is TRBV27, the J gene TRBJ1-5; TRBD1 is a possible D gene (5 bases). V gave up 2 bases and J gave up 4 bases, with 12 bases separating them. The germline CDR1 and CDR2 sequences are MNHEY and SMNVEV (reference sequence). The CDR3 sequence is 15 residues long. The CDR3 reads CASSLVAGRNQPQHF. CDR3 nucleotide sequence: TGTGCCAGCAGTTTAGTCGCAGGGAGAAATCAGCCCCAGCATTTT.

A few counts support this clonotype. This chain uses TRBV7-2 with TRBJ2-7; the D is unclear. V was cut by 9 bases and J by 4 bases, with 16 bases left in between. This CDR3 spans 13 amino acids. From germline, CDR1 is SGHTA and CDR2 FQGNSA. The CDR3 loop is CASSTQVGYEQYF. In DNA form, the CDR3 reads TGTGCCAGTAGTACCCAGGTCGGGTACGAGCAGTACTTC.

The gene calls are TRBV5-1 and TRBJ2-3; no clear D gene. In germline, CDR1 is SGHRS, CDR2 YFSETQ. The CDR3 covers 12 residues. Trimming removed 3 bases at V and 3 bases at J, with 5 bases between. The CDR3 nucleotides are TGCGCCAGCAGCTGGAAGACAGATACGCAGTATTTT. It codes for CASSWKTDTQYF.

V and J are TRBV29-1 and TRBJ2-7; 14 nucleotides line up with TRBD2. In germline, CDR1 is SQVTM, CDR2 ANQGSEA. CDR3 length: 15 residues. Trimming removed 3 bases from V and 3 bases from J; junction bases left unmatched: 4. The CDR3 loop reads CSVETGTSGSYEQYF. In DNA, the CDR3 is TGCAGCGTTGAGACAGGGACTAGCGGGAGCTACGAGCAGTACTTC.

V is TRBV12-3 or TRBV12-4 and J is TRBJ2-7, with 8 bases matching TRBD1. The V and J ends lost 6 bases and 6 bases, in that order; junction bases with no gene match: 10. The CDR3 extends over 14 amino acids. This chain's CDR3 is CASSSSRTGFEQYF. The CDR3 nucleotides are TGTGCCAGCAGCAGCTCAAGGACAGGGTTCGAGCAGTACTTC.

Comment on this clonotype: An end of the junction differs from the germline gene, which may be a read error. CDR3 DNA sequence: TGTGCCAGCGGTTACTCGAAAGCGAGACAGGACCAACACGGCTACACCTTC. Its translation is CASGYSKARQDQHGYTF. This rearrangement joins TRBV6-2 or TRBV6-3 to TRBJ1-2; a weak D match, TRBD1 (6 bases). Germline CDR1 MNHEY, CDR2 SVGEGT. The CDR3 consists of 17 residues.

Ten or more counts support this clonotype. The chain couples TRBV2 to TRBJ2-1; 9 nucleotides align to TRBD2. The CDR3 is 16 amino acids. Trimming removed 10 bases from V and 12 bases from J; junction bases left unmatched: 22. Germline CDR1 and CDR2: SNHLY and FYNNEI. CDR3 coding DNA: TGTGCCATCAAGCCGGAAGCGGGACTAGCTGTAGGGGTGCAGTTCTTC. Encoded protein: CAIKPEAGLAVGVQFF.

This clonotype showed up many times. This chain uses TRBV18 with TRBJ1-5; 7 nucleotides agree with TRBD1. This CDR3 has 13 residues. CDR1 and CDR2 from the germline V gene are KGHSH and LQKENI. Trimming removed 5 bases from V and 4 bases from J; junction bases left unmatched: 2. In DNA, the CDR3 is TGTGCCAGCTCAACAGGGGAGAATCAGCCCCAGCATTTT. Amino acid sequence: CASSTGENQPQHF.

There are a few counts of this clonotype. CDR3 sequence: CSAIAPEGTGEQFF. CDR3 DNA: TGCAGTGCTATCGCGCCAGAGGGAACGGGCGAGCAGTTCTTC. The chain combines TRBV20-1 with TRBJ2-1; D is perhaps TRBD2 (5 bases). The CDR3 runs 14 residues. V lost 4 bases, J lost 10 bases, and 20 bases lay in between. Germline loops: CDR1 DFQATT, CDR2 SNEGSKA (reference sequence).

This clonotype was counted ten times or more. The chain has TRBV28 and TRBJ2-5; possibly TRBD1 for D (5 bases). CDR1 is MDHEN and CDR2 is SYDVKM in the germline V gene. Trimming took 5 bases from V and 6 from J, leaving 13 bases between them. This CDR3 has 13 residues. The CDR3: CASSLLQGQTQYF. The CDR3 coding sequence is TGTGCCAGCAGTCTTCTCCAGGGCCAGACCCAGTACTTC.

The rearrangement joins TRBV7-3 to TRBJ2-7, with TRBD1 as a possible D gene (5 bases). CDR3 length: 14 amino acids. V gave up 5 bases and J gave up 1 base, with 12 bases separating them. Germline values: CDR1 SGHTA, CDR2 FQGTGA. In DNA, the CDR3 is TGTGCCAGCAGCCAGCAGGGTACTTCCTACGAGCAGTACTTC. Amino acid sequence: CASSQQGTSYEQYF.

This clonotype was observed a handful of times. With a much larger clone just one base away, this may be a read error. The chain carries TRBV6-2 or TRBV6-3 and TRBJ2-7; maybe TRBD1 (6 bases). CDR1 is MNHEY, CDR2 SVGEGT, per germline. CDR3 length equals 15 residues. Trimming took off 2 bases at V and 3 bases at J, with 14 bases between the two ends. CDR3 loop: CASSYHLPRGYEQYF. The CDR3 DNA reads TGTGCCAGCAGTTACCATCTTCCCAGGGGCTACGAGCAGTACTTC.

In the case of this clonotype: A single base separates this from a much larger clone, so it may be a read error. This rearrangement joins TRBV7-2 to TRBJ1-3; the D is unclear. The CDR3 totals 16 residues. Germline CDR1 is SGHTA and CDR2 is FQGNSA. The V and J ends lost 1 base and 0 bases respectively, with 10 bases between them. CDR3 DNA sequence: TGTGCCAGCAGCTTAGAGCCTGACTACTCTGGAAACACCATATATTTT. Its translation: CASSLEPDYSGNTIYF.

Details on this clonotype: A much larger clone is a single base away; this may be a read error. The chain employs TRBV7-2 and TRBJ2-3; TRBD2 aligns across 10 bases. The germline V gene encodes CDR1 SGHTA and CDR2 FQGNSA. CDR3 size: 16 residues. The junction had 6 bases not matched to a gene; V was cut back by 5 bases and J by 1 base. In DNA form, the CDR3 reads TGTGCCAGCAGCCCCGCCGGGACTAGCGGCACAGATACGCAGTATTTT. It yields the protein CASSPAGTSGTDTQYF. Together with reference TRBV7-2 and TRBJ2-3, the CDR3 gives the full variable domain: GAGVSQSPSNKVTEKGKDVELRCDPISGHTALYWYRQSLGQGLEFLIYFQGNSAPDKSGLPSDRFSAERTGGSVSTLTIQRTQQEDSAVYLCASSPAGTSGTDTQYFGPGTRLTVL.